The T cell receptor beta chain described here comes from a study of T-cell reconstitution after alpha-beta-depleted transplantation in children. During its preparation, the TCRbeta library received unique molecular identifiers. TCRdb reprocessed the PCR reads with MiXCR, giving one entry per CDR3 protein. There are around 960,000 distinct CDR3 sequences in the sample; roughly 29% occur only once, and 25% to 35% lies in the top ten. Study observations and caveats: Elevated TCRbeta diversity at day 60 was traced, in some patients, to surviving recipient T cells and thymic progenitors. One year after transplant, T-cell counts and diversity came mostly from newly produced T cells. Reportedly, only several hundred clones from non-depleted graft cells drove alpha-beta T-cell counts at about two months.

As regards this clonotype: Its matching antigen is unknown.

Germline CDR1 KGHSH, CDR2 LQKENI. The CDR3 length is 14 residues. The ends were cut back, 6 bases at V and 9 bases at J, with 18 bases in the middle. The clonotype comes from a boy less than two years old who had a stem cell transplant for SCID, so the T cells may come from the graft donor. The chain joins TRBV18 to TRBJ2-1; no clear D. This sample comprised PBMCs, mostly from graft donor cells, obtained 360 days after TCRalphabeta/CD19-depleted stem cell transplant. CDR3 sequence reads: CASSPTVGFIEQFF. CDR3 DNA: TGTGCCAGCTCCCCTACGGTAGGCTTTATTGAGCAGTTCTTC.